These 21 T cell receptor beta chains were sequenced from one sample in a study of identical twins. MiXCR, applied by TCRdb to the 5' RACE reads, yields one record per CDR3 protein. The sample contains more than 400,000 distinct CDR3 sequences, nearly 15% of which appear only once. The same sample was also used in a study of yellow fever vaccine responses in identical twins.

The material sequenced was CD4+ T cells sorted from blood. The receptors shown here come from a woman between 18 and 29 years old in good health.

The chain links TRBV12-3 or TRBV12-4 to TRBJ2-7, with 10 bases lining up with TRBD1. The CDR3 is 20 residues long. Trimming at V came to 4 bases and at J to 1 base, leaving 19 bases not matched to a gene. The CDR3 is CASSWPRGQGLSLTSYEQYF. The CDR3 bases are TGTGCCAGCAGTTGGCCACGGGGACAGGGGCTATCCCTTACTTCCTACGAGCAGTACTTC.

Only a few counts were recorded for this clonotype. The chain couples TRBV2 to TRBJ2-7; D is undetermined. Trimming removed 8 bases at V and 5 bases at J, with 16 bases between. Germline CDR1 SNHLY, CDR2 FYNNEI. The CDR3 loop spans 13 amino acids. CDR3 residues: CASELTPWDEQYV. DNA for the CDR3: TGTGCCAGCGAGTTGACACCATGGGACGAGCAGTACGTC.

This sequence joins TRBV24-1 and TRBJ2-6; D gene ambiguous. Germline CDR1 reads KGHDR; CDR2 reads SFDVKD. This CDR3 has 16 amino acids. V was shortened by 5 bases and J by 0 bases, with 10 bases between the two germline ends. DNA of the CDR3: TGTGCCACCAGTGGTCCCTGGAGCTCTGGGGCCAACGTCCTGACTTTC. As protein: CATSGPWSSGANVLTF.

This clonotype occurred a few times. The chain carries TRBV18 and TRBJ2-1; D may correspond to TRBD1 or TRBD2 (5 bases each). Germline lookup yields CDR1 KGHSH and CDR2 LQKENI. V was clipped by 4 bases and J by 7 bases, with 11 bases between them. This CDR3 comprises 13 residues. Here the CDR3 reads CASSRDGRNEQFF. DNA for the CDR3: TGTGCCAGCTCACGGGACGGTAGGAATGAGCAGTTCTTC.

Only a few counts were recorded for this clonotype. V usage is TRBV20-1 and J usage is TRBJ2-7, with D unresolved. The germline V gene has CDR1 DFQATT and CDR2 SNEGSKA (reference sequence). Trimming took 1 base from V and 9 from J, leaving 10 bases between them. The CDR3 has 11 residues. CDR3 residues: CSARGPIGQYF. In DNA form, the CDR3 reads TGCAGTGCTAGAGGCCCTATCGGGCAGTACTTC.

This clonotype was observed a few times. V gene TRBV29-1 combines with J gene TRBJ1-5; D is uncertain. V dropped 4 bases and J dropped 0 bases, with 7 bases sitting between them. Germline V gives CDR1 SQVTM, CDR2 ANQGSEA. There are 13 residues in the CDR3. The CDR3 protein is CSVGLGSNQPQHF. Here the CDR3 DNA reads TGCAGCGTTGGGCTGGGTAGCAATCAGCCCCAGCATTTT.

This clonotype came up many times. The genes are TRBV7-2 and TRBJ1-2, with TRBD1 as a possible D gene (5 bases). The germline gives CDR1 SGHTA, CDR2 FQGNSA. This CDR3 is built from 14 residues. V was cut by 2 bases and J by 4 bases, with 11 bases left in between. This CDR3 is CASSLQGSGYGYTF. DNA for the CDR3: TGTGCCAGCAGCTTACAGGGATCAGGCTATGGCTACACCTTC. Full variable domain (outside the CDR3, taken from reference TRBV7-2 and TRBJ1-2): GAGVSQSPSNKVTEKGKDVELRCDPISGHTALYWYRQSLGQGLEFLIYFQGNSAPDKSGLPSDRFSAERTGGSVSTLTIQRTQQEDSAVYLCASSLQGSGYGYTFGSGTRLTVV.

This clonotype was counted between two and nine times. V usage is TRBV6-4 and J usage is TRBJ2-1, with a tentative D call TRBD1 (6 bases). The V gene's germline CDR1 is MRHNA and CDR2 SNTAGT. V lost 3 bases, J lost 10 bases, and 13 bases lay in between. The CDR3 is made up of 13 amino acids. The CDR3 DNA sequence: TGTGCCAGCAGTGAAAATCCTAGGGGGGAGCAGTTCTTC. It specifies CASSENPRGEQFF.

The V call is TRBV2, the J call TRBJ2-1, with D possibly matching TRBD2 (6 bases). The CDR3 covers 13 residues. The germline V and J ends were trimmed by 4 bases and 3 bases, with 7 bases remaining between them. The V gene's germline CDR1 is SNHLY and CDR2 FYNNEI. The CDR3 sequence is CASSGRGYNEQFF. CDR3 in DNA: TGTGCCAGCAGTGGGAGGGGCTACAATGAGCAGTTCTTC.

The chain links TRBV24-1 to TRBJ2-1, with 9 bases lining up with TRBD1. In germline, CDR1 is KGHDR, CDR2 SFDVKD. V lost 5 bases to trimming and J lost 0 bases; unmatched junction nucleotides: 4. This CDR3 spans 16 amino acids. In nucleotides, the CDR3 is TGTGCCACCAGTGGACCGGGACAGGGCTCCTACAATGAGCAGTTCTTC. Translated: CATSGPGQGSYNEQFF.

The table lists this clonotype with a few counts. This rearrangement joins TRBV2 to TRBJ2-7; maybe TRBD1 (6 bases). Trimming cost V 8 bases and J 3 bases, with 11 bases left between them. The germline V gene encodes CDR1 SNHLY and CDR2 FYNNEI. The CDR3 totals 12 residues. CDR3 DNA sequence: TGTGCCAGCGGACAGACCCTCTACGAGCAGTACGTC. This codes for CASGQTLYEQYV.

This clonotype was found a few times. This chain connects TRBV3-1 to TRBJ2-1; no clear D gene. Germline CDR1 reads LGHDT; CDR2 reads YNNKEL (reference sequence). CDR3 size: 17 residues. Trimming pared 3 bases from V and 0 bases from J, leaving 15 bases between. CDR3 sequence: CASSHMIAPSSYNEQFF. CDR3 nucleotides: TGTGCCAGCAGCCATATGATCGCACCTAGCTCCTACAATGAGCAGTTCTTC.

This clonotype was found a few times. The gene calls are TRBV29-1 and TRBJ2-5, with TRBD1 identical over 7 bases. The CDR3 loop spans 12 amino acids. Looked up from germline, CDR1 is SQVTM and CDR2 is ANQGSEA. The junction had 5 bases not matched to a gene; V was cut back by 6 bases and J by 4 bases. The CDR3 nucleotides are TGCAGCGTCAGACAGGGTGTAGAGACCCAGTACTTC. It yields the protein CSVRQGVETQYF.

The rearrangement links TRBV5-1 to TRBJ2-5; D is ambiguous. Germline loops: CDR1 SGHRS, CDR2 YFSETQ. The CDR3 totals 12 residues. Trimming removed 3 bases at V and 2 bases at J, with 5 bases between. The CDR3 DNA is TGCGCCAGCAGCTCGAAACAAGAGACCCAGTACTTC. Protein: CASSSKQETQYF.

This clonotype showed up many times. This chain joins TRBV12-3 or TRBV12-4 and TRBJ2-1; D not certain. V was cut by 5 bases and J by 6 bases, with 8 bases left in between. The CDR3 loop spans 12 amino acids. DNA for the CDR3: TGTGCCAGCAGTAGATACGGCAATGAGCAGTTCTTC. This sequence encodes CASSRYGNEQFF.

This clonotype turned up a few times. This chain links TRBV5-1 with TRBJ2-1, with 10 positions matching TRBD2. With V trimmed by 4 bases and J by 8 bases, 9 bases remained unmatched. The CDR3 has 15 residues. Germline CDR1 reads SGHRS; CDR2 reads YFSETQ. CDR3 DNA sequence: TGCGCCAGCAGCAAGGGACTAGCGACGGGACATGAGCAGTTCTTC. This gives the protein CASSKGLATGHEQFF.

The V gene is TRBV27, the J gene TRBJ2-3, with D perhaps TRBD2 (7 bases). Trimming cost V 0 bases and J 4 bases, with 11 bases left between them. Germline CDR1 and CDR2: MNHEY and SMNVEV (reference sequence). This CDR3 contains 15 residues. This chain's CDR3 is CASSLSPGGPDTQYF. The CDR3 DNA follows: TGTGCCAGCAGTTTATCGCCCGGGGGGCCAGATACGCAGTATTTT.

This clonotype was picked up a small number of times. V usage is TRBV27 and J usage is TRBJ1-1; D not certain. With 2 bases removed from V and 7 bases from J, the gap between germline ends came to 8 bases. Germline CDR1 and CDR2: MNHEY and SMNVEV (reference sequence). This CDR3 contains 12 residues. Here the CDR3 reads CASSLRIGEAFF. The CDR3 DNA reads as TGTGCCAGCAGTTTACGGATAGGTGAAGCTTTCTTT.

The rearrangement joins TRBV6-1 to TRBJ1-5; D is uncertain. V shed 2 bases and J shed 7 bases, with 9 bases lying between them. CDR1 and CDR2 (germline): MNHNS, SASEGT. The CDR3 spans 13 residues. CDR3 bases: TGTGCCAGCAGTGAATTCGCGGAGCAGCCCCAGCATTTT. This codes for CASSEFAEQPQHF.

V usage is TRBV12-3 or TRBV12-4 and J usage is TRBJ2-7; a weak D match, TRBD2 (5 bases). CDR3 length: 12 amino acids. V lost 6 bases, J lost 5 bases, and 11 bases lay in between. The CDR3 loop reads CASSRGIHEQYF. CDR3 coding DNA: TGTGCCAGCAGCCGGGGAATCCACGAGCAGTACTTC.

This clonotype was found a few times. The gene calls are TRBV4-1 and TRBJ1-1; D is unresolved. Germline CDR1 reads MGHRA; CDR2 reads YSYEKL. The CDR3 sequence is 13 residues long. Trimming removed 0 bases from V and 6 bases from J, with 8 bases in between. CDR3 DNA: TGCGCCAGCAGCCAAGAGTCGATGGCTGAAGCTTTCTTT. This translates into CASSQESMAEAFF.